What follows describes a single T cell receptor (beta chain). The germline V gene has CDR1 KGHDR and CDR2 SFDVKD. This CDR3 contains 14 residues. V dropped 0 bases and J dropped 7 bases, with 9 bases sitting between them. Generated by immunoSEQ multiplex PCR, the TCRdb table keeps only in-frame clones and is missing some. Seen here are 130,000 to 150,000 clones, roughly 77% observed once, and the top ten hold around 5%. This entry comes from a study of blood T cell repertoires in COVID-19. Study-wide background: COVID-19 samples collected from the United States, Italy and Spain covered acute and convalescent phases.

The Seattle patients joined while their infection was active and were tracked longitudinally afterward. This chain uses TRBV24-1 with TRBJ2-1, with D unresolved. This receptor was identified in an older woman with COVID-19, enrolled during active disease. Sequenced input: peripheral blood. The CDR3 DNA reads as TGTGCCACCAGTGATTTGTCCTACCCGAATGAGCAGTTCTTC. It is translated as CATSDLSYPNEQFF.